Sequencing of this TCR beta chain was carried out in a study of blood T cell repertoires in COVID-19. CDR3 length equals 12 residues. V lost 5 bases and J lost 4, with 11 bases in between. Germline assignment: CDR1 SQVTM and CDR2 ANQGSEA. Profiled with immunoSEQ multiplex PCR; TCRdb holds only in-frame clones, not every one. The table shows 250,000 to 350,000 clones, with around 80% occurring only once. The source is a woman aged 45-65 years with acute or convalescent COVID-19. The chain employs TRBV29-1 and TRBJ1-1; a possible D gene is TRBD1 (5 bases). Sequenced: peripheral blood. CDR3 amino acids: CSVPRGGTEAFF. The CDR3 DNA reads TGCAGCGTTCCCCGCGGGGGCACTGAAGCTTTCTTT.